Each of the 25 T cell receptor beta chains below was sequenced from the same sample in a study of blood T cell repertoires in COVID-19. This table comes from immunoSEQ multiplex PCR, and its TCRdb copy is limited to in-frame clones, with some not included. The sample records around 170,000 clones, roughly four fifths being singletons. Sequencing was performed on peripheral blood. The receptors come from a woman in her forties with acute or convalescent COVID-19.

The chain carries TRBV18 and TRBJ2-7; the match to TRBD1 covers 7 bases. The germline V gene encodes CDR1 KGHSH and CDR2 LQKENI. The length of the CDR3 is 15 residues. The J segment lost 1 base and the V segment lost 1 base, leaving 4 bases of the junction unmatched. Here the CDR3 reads CASSPRTGYSYEQYF. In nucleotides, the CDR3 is TGTGCCAGCTCACCACGGACAGGCTATTCCTACGAGCAGTACTTC.

The CDR3 DNA is TGTGCCAGCAGCATGGGACAGGGTGACTATGGCTACACCTTC. Translated, it gives CASSMGQGDYGYTF. V gene TRBV5-6 combines with J gene TRBJ1-2, with 9 bases aligning to TRBD1. V lost 4 bases and J lost 3; bases outside the gene matches: 4. CDR3 size: 14 residues. Germline CDR1 SGHDT, CDR2 YYEEEE.

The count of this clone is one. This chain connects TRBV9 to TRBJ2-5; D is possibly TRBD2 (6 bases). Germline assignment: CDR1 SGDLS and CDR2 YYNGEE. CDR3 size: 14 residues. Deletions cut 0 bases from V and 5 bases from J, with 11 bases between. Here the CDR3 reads CASSVAGAGETQYF. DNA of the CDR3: TGTGCCAGCAGCGTAGCGGGAGCTGGGGAGACCCAGTACTTC.

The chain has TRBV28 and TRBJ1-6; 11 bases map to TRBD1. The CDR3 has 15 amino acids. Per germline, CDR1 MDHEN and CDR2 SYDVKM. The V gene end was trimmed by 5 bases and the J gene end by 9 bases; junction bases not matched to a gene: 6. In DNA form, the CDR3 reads TGTGCCAGCAGTCTGCCGGGGACAGGGGGTTCACCCCTCCACTTT. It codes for CASSLPGTGGSPLHF.

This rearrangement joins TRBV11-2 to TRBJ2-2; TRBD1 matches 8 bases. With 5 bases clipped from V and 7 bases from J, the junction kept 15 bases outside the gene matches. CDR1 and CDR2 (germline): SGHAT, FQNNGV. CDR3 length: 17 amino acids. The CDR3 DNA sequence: TGTGCCAGCAGCCCACTACGGGACAGGAGACGTGGCGGGGAGCTGTTTTTT. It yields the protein CASSPLRDRRRGGELFF. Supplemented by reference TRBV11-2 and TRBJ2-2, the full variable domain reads EAGVAQSPRYKIIEKRQSVAFWCNPISGHATLYWYQQILGQGPKLLIQFQNNGVVDDSQLPKDRFSAERLKGVDSTLKIQPAKLEDSAVYLCASSPLRDRRRGGELFFGEGSRLTVL.

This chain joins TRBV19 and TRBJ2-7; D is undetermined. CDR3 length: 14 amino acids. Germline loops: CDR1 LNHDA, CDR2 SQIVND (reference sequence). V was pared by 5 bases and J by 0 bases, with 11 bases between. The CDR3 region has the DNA TGTGCCAGTAGTCCCTTTTACGGCTCCTACGAGCAGTACTTC. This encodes CASSPFYGSYEQYF.

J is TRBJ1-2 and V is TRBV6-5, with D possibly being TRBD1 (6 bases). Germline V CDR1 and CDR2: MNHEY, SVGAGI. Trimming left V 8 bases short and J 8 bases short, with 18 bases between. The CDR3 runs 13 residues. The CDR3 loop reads CASGSNNRAGYTF. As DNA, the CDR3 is TGTGCCAGCGGATCAAACAACAGGGCGGGCTACACCTTC.

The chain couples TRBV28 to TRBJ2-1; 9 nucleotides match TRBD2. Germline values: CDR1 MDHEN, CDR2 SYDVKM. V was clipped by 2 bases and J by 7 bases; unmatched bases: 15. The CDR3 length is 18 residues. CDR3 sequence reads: CASSLRFFRREGRNEQFF. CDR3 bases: TGTGCCAGCAGTTTAAGGTTCTTCCGGCGGGAGGGTAGGAATGAGCAGTTCTTC.

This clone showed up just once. The CDR3 loop is CASSLSQQNTGELFF. The CDR3 DNA is TGTGCCAGCAGCTTGTCACAGCAGAACACCGGGGAGCTGTTTTTT. The chain has TRBV5-6 and TRBJ2-2; the D is unclear. The CDR3 contains 15 residues. Germline CDR1 and CDR2: SGHDT and YYEEEE. V was shortened by 1 base and J by 1 base, with 8 bases between the two germline ends.

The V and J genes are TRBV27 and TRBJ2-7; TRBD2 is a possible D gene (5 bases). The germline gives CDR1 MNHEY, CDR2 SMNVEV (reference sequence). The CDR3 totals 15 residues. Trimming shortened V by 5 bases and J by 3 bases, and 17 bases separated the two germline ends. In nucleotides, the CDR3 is TGTGCCAGCAGTATGACTTTCTCTGACTACTACGAGCAGTACTTC. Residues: CASSMTFSDYYEQYF.

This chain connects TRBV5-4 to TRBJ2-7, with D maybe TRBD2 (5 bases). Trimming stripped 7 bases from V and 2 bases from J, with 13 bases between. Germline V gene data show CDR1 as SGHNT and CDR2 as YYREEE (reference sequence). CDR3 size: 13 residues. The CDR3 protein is CASRGYEAYEQYF. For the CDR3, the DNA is TGTGCCAGCCGCGGGTACGAGGCCTACGAGCAGTACTTC.

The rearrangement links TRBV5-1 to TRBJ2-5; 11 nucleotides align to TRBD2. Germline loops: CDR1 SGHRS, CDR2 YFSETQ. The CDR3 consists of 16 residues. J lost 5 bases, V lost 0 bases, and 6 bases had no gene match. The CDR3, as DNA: TGCGCCAGCAGCTTGGCCATAGCGGGGGGGCAGGAGACCCAGTACTTC. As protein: CASSLAIAGGQETQYF.

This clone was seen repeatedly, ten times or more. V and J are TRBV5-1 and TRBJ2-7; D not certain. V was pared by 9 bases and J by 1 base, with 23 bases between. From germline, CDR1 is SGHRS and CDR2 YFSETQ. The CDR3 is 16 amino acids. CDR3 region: CANPPINYDVSYEQYF. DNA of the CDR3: TGCGCCAACCCACCGATAAACTACGACGTATCCTACGAGCAGTACTTC.

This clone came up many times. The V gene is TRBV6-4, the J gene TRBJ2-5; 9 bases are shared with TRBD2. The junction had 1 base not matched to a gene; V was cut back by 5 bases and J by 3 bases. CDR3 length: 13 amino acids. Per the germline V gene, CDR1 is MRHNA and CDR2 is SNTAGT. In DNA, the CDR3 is TGTGCCAGCAGTCGGACTAGCGAAGAGACCCAGTACTTC. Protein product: CASSRTSEETQYF.

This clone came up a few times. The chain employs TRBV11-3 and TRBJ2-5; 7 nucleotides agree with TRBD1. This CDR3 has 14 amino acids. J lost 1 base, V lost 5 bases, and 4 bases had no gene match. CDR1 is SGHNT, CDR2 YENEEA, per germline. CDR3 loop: CASSARDSQETQYF. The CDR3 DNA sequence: TGTGCCAGCAGCGCCCGGGACAGCCAAGAGACCCAGTACTTC.

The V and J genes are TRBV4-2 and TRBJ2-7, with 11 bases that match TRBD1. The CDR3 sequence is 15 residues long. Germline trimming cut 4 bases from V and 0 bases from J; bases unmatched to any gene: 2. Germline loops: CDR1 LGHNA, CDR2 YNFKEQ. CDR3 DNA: TGTGCCAGCAGCCCGGGGACAGGGGGCTCCTACGAGCAGTACTTC. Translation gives CASSPGTGGSYEQYF.

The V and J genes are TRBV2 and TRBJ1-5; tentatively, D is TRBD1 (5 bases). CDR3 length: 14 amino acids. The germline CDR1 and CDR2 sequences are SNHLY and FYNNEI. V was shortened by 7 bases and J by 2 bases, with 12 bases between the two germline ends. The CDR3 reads CASKLGLGNQPQHF. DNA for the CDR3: TGTGCCAGCAAGCTGGGACTTGGCAATCAGCCCCAGCATTTT.

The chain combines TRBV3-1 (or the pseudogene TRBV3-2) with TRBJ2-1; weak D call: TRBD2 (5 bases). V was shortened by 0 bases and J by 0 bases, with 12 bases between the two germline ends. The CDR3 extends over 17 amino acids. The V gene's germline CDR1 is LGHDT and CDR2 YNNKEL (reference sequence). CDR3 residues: CASSQDLGGRSYNEQFF. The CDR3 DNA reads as TGTGCCAGCAGCCAAGATCTTGGCGGGCGCTCCTACAATGAGCAGTTCTTC.

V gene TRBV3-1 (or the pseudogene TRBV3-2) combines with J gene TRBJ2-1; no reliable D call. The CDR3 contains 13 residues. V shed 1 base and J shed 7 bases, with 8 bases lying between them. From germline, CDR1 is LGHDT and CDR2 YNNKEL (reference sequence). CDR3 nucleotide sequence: TGTGCCAGCAGCCAAGGACATTTTAATGAGCAGTTCTTC. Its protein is CASSQGHFNEQFF.

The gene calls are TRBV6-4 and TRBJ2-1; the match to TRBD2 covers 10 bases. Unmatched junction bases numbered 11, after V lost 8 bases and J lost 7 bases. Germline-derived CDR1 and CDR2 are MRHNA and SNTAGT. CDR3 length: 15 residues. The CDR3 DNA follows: TGTGCCAGCGCCTTAAGCGGGGGGGCCGTAAATGAGCAGTTCTTC. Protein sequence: CASALSGGAVNEQFF.

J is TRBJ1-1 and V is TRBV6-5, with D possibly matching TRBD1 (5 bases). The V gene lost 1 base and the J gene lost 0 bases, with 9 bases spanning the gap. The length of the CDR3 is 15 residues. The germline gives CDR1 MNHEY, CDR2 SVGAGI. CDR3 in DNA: TGTGCCAGCAGTTACTGGGGGGATGTGAACACTGAAGCTTTCTTT. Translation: CASSYWGDVNTEAFF.

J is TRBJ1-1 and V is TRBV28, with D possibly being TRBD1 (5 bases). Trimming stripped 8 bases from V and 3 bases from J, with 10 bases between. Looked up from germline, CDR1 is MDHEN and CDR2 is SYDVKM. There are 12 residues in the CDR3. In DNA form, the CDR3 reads TGTGCCAGCGGACGCAGGGACACTGAAGCTTTCTTT. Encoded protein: CASGRRDTEAFF.

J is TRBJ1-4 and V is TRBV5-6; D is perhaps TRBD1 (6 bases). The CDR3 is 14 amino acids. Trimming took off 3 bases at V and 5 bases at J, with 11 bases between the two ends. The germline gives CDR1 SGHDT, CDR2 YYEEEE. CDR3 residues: CASSSGQKNEKLFF. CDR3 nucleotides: TGTGCCAGCAGCTCAGGACAGAAAAATGAAAAACTGTTTTTT.

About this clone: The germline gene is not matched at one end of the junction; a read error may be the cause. This CDR3 is CAVSGRTSGRSYEQFF. CDR3 DNA: TGTGCCGTCAGTGGTAGGACTAGCGGGCGAAGCTATGAGCAGTTCTTC. The chain has TRBV10-3 and TRBJ2-1; 11 bases fit TRBD2. This CDR3 comprises 16 residues. Germline CDR1 and CDR2: ENHRY and SYGVKD.

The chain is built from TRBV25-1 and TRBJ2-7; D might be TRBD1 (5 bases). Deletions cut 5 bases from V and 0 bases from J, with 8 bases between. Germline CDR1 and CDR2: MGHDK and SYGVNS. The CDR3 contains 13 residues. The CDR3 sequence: CASSSGSSYEQYF. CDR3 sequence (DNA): TGTGCCAGCAGTTCAGGGTCCTCCTACGAGCAGTACTTC.